This T cell receptor beta chain was obtained from a study of blood T cell repertoires in COVID-19. In the authors' methods: How many nucleated cells were present was estimated from reference gene primer amplification. The data were produced by immunoSEQ multiplex PCR, yet TCRdb's version contains in-frame clones alone and is incomplete. The DNA gave D and trimming, while V, J and clone size come from that table. The sample holds under 70,000 clones, 80% to 95% seen once. The material sequenced was peripheral blood. The origin of this receptor is a man aged 80 or over with acute or convalescent COVID-19.

CDR3 sequence: CATQLDRVQPQHF. Here the CDR3 DNA reads TGTGCCACCCAACTTGACAGGGTTCAGCCCCAGCATTTT. The genes are TRBV19 and TRBJ1-5; 7 bases map to TRBD1. Germline CDR1 and CDR2: LNHDA and SQIVND (reference sequence). The CDR3 sequence is 13 residues long. Germline trimming cut 10 bases from V and 6 bases from J; bases unmatched to any gene: 9.